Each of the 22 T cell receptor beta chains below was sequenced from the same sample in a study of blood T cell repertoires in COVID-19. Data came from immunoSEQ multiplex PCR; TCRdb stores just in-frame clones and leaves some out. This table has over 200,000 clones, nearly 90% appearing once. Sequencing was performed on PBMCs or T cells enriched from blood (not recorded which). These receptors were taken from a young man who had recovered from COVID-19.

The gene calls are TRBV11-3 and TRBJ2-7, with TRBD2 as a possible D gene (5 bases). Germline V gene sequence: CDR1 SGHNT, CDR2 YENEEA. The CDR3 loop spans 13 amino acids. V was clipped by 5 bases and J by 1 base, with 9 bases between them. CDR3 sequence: CASSRGWSYEQYF. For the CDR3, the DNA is TGTGCCAGCAGCCGGGGATGGTCCTACGAGCAGTACTTC.

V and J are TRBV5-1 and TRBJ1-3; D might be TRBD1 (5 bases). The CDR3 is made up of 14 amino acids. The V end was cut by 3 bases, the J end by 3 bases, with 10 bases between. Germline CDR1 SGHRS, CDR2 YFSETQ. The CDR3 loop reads CASSSRGDGNTIYF. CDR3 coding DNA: TGCGCCAGCAGCTCGCGGGGCGATGGAAACACCATATATTTT.

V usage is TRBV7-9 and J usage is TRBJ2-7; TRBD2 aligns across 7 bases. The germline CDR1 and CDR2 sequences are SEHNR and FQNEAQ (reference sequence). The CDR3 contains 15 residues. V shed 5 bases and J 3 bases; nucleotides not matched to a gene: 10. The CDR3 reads CASSVGEGRLYEQYF. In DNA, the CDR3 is TGTGCCAGCAGCGTCGGGGAGGGGAGGCTCTACGAGCAGTACTTC.

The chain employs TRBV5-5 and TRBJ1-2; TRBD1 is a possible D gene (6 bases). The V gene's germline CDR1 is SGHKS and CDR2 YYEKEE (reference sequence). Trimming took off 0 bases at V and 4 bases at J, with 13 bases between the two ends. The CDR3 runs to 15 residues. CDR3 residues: CASSLASRGGYGYTF. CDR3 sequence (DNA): TGTGCCAGCAGCTTGGCCTCCAGGGGCGGCTATGGCTACACCTTC.

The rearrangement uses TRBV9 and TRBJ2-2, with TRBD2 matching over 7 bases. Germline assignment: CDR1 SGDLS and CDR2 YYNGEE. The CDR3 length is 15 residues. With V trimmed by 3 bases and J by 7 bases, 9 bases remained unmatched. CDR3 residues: CASSGAGTTGGELFF. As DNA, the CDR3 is TGTGCCAGCAGCGGAGCCGGGACTACGGGCGGGGAGCTGTTTTTT.

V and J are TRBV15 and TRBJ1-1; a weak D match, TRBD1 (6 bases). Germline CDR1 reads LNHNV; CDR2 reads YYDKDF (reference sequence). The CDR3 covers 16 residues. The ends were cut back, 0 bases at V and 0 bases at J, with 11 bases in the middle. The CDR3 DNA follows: TGTGCCACCAGCAGAGATTATGGGGGCCTGAACACTGAAGCTTTCTTT. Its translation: CATSRDYGGLNTEAFF.

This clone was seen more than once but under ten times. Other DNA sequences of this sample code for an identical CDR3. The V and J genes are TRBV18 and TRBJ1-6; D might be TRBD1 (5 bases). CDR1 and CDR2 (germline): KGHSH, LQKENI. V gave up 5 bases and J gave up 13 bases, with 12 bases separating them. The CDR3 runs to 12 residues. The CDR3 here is CASSRPQGPLHF. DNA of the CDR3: TGTGCCAGCTCAAGACCCCAGGGTCCCCTCCACTTT.

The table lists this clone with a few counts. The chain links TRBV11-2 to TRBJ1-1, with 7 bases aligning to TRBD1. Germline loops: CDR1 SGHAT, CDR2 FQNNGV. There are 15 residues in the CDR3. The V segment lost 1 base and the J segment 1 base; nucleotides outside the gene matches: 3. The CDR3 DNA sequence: TGTGCCAGCAGCTTAGGCCCAGGGGGGAACACTGAAGCTTTCTTT. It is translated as CASSLGPGGNTEAFF. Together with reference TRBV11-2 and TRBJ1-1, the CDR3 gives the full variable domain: EAGVAQSPRYKIIEKRQSVAFWCNPISGHATLYWYQQILGQGPKLLIQFQNNGVVDDSQLPKDRFSAERLKGVDSTLKIQPAKLEDSAVYLCASSLGPGGNTEAFFGQGTRLTVV.

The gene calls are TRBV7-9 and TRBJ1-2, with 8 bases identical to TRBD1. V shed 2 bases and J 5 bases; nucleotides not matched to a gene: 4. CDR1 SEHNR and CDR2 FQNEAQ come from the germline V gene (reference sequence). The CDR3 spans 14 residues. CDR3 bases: TGTGCCAGCAGCTTACCGACAGGGGATTATGGCTACACCTTC. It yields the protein CASSLPTGDYGYTF.

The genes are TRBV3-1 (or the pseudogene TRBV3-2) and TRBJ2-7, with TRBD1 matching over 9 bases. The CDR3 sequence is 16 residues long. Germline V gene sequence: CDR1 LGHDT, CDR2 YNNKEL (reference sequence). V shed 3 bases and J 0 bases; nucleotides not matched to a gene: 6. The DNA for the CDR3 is TGTGCCAGCAGCCATGCCCCGGGACAGGGCTCCTACGAGCAGTACTTC. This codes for CASSHAPGQGSYEQYF.

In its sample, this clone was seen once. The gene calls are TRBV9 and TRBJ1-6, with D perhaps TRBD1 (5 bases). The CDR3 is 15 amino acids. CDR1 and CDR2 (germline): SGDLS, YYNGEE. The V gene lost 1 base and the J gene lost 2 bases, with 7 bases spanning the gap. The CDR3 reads CASSVSGAYNSPLHF. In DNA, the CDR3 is TGTGCCAGCAGCGTATCGGGGGCCTATAATTCACCCCTCCACTTT. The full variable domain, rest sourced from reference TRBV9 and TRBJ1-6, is DSGVTQTPKHLITATGQRVTLRCSPRSGDLSVYWYQQSLDQGLQFLIQYYNGEERAKGNILERFSAQQFPDLHSELNLSSLELGDSALYFCASSVSGAYNSPLHFGNGTRLTVT.

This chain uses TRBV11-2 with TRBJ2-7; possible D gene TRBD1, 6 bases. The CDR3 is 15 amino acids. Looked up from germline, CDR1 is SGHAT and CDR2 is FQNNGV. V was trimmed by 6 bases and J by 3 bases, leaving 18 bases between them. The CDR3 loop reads CASSHILRGIYEQYF. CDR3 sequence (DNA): TGTGCCAGCAGTCATATACTAAGGGGGATCTACGAGCAGTACTTC.

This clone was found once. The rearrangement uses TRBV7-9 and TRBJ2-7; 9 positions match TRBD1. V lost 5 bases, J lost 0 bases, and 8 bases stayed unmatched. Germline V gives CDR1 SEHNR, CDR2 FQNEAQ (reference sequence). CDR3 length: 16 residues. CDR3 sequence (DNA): TGTGCCAGCAGCCCATACGGGACAGGGAGCTCCTACGAGCAGTACTTC. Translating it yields CASSPYGTGSSYEQYF.

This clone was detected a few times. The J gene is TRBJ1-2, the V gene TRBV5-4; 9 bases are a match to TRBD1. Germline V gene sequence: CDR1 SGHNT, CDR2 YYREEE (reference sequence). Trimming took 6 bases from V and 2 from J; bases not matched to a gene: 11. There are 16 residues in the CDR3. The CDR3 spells CASNQQGASGNYGYTF. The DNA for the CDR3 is TGTGCCAGCAACCAACAGGGGGCGAGTGGGAACTATGGCTACACCTTC.

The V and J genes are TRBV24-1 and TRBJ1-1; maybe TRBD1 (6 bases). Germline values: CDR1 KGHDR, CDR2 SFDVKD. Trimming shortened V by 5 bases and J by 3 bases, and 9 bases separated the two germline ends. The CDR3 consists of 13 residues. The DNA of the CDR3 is TGTGCCACCAGTGCAGGGGTTCACACTGAAGCTTTCTTT. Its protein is CATSAGVHTEAFF.

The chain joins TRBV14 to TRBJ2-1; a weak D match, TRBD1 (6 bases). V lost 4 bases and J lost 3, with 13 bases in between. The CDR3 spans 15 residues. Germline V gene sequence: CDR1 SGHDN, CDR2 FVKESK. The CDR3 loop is CASSPRGGDYNEQFF. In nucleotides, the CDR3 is TGTGCCAGCAGCCCCCGAGGGGGTGACTACAATGAGCAGTTCTTC.

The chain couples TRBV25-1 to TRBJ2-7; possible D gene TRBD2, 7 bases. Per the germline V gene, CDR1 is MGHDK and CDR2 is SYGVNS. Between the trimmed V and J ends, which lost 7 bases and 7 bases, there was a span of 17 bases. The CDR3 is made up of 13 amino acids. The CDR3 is CASTGGTGIEQYF. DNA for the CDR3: TGTGCCAGCACGGGGGGCACGGGGATAGAGCAGTACTTC.

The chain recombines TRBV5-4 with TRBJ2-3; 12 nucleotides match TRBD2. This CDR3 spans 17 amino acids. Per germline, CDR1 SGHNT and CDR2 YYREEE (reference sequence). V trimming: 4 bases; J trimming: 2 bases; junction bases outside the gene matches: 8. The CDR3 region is CASSQASSGGATDTQYF. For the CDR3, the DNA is TGTGCCAGCAGCCAGGCCTCTAGCGGGGGGGCCACAGATACGCAGTATTTT.

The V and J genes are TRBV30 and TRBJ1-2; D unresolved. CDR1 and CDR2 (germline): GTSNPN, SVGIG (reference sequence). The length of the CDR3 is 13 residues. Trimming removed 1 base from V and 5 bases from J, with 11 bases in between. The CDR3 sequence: CAWSAQFQYGYTF. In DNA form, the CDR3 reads TGTGCCTGGAGTGCCCAGTTCCAATATGGCTACACCTTC.

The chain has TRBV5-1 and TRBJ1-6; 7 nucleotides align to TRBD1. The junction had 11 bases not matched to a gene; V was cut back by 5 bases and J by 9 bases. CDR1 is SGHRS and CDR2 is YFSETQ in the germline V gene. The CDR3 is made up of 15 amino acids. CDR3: CASRRAGTASSPLHF. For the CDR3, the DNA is TGCGCCAGCAGGCGGGCCGGGACAGCAAGTTCACCCCTCCACTTT.

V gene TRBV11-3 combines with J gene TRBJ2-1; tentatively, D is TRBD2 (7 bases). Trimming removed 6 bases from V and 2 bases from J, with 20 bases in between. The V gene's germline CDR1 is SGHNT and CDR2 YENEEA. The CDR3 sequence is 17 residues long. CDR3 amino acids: CASSRTTTGTTYNEQFF. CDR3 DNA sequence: TGTGCCAGCAGTCGGACCACCACAGGGACTACCTACAATGAGCAGTTCTTC.

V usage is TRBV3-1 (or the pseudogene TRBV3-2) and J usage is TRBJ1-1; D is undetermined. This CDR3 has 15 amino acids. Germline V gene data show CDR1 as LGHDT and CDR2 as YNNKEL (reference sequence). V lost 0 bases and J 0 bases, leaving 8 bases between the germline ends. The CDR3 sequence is CASSQDEVLNTEAFF. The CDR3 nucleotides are TGTGCCAGCAGCCAAGATGAGGTTTTGAACACTGAAGCTTTCTTT.